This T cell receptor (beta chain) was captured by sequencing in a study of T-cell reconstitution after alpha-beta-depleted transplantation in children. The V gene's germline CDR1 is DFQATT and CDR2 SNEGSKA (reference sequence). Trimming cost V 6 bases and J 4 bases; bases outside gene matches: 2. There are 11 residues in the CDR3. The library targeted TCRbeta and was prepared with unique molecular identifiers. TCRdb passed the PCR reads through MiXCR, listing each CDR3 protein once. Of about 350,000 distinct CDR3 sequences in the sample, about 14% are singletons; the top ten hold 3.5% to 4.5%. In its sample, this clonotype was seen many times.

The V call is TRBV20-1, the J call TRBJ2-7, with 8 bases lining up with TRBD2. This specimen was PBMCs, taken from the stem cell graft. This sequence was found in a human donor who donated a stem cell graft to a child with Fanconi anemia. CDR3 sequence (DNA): TGCAGTGCCGGGAGGGCTTACGAGCAGTACTTC. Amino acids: CSAGRAYEQYF.